Given below is one TCR beta chain in context. Antigen specificity is unknown. This entry comes from a study of cytomegalovirus exposure and HLA in healthy donors. Study as a whole: From HLA-typed donors, an early data release held tens of millions of unique TCRs. General study points: There were a few CMV-associated chains whose specificity for CMV antigens was confirmed in vitro. Listed as cytomegalovirus-associated were around 160 TCR beta chains.

Researchers ran the PCR with 60 Vbeta and 13 Jbeta primers. TCRdb's copy holds only in-frame clones and misses some; the assay was immunoSEQ multiplex PCR. Among 150,000 or so clones listed, more than 70% were seen once. V was cut by 3 bases and J by 0 bases, with 8 bases left in between. Germline V CDR1 and CDR2: LNHDA, SQIVND (reference sequence). This CDR3 is built from 15 residues. Healthy bone marrow donors formed the donor group. Source material: PBMCs. The V gene is TRBV19, the J gene TRBJ1-4, with TRBD1 as a possible D gene (6 bases). The clonotype was recovered from a woman in her thirties or forties in good health and CMV-seropositive. The CDR3 bases are TGTGCCAGTAGTATCCGGACAGCAACTAATGAAAAACTGTTTTTT. Amino acid sequence: CASSIRTATNEKLFF.